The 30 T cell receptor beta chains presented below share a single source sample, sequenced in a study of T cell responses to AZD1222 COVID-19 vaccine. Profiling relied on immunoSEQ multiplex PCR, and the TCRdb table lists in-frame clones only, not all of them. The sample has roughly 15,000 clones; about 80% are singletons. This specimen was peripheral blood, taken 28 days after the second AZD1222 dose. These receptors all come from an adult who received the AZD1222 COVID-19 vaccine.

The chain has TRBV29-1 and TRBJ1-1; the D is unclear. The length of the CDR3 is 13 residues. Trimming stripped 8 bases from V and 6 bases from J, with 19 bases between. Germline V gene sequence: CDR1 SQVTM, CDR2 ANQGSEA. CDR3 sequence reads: CSSSGQIKSEAFF. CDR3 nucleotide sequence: TGCAGCTCCTCCGGGCAAATCAAATCTGAAGCTTTCTTT.

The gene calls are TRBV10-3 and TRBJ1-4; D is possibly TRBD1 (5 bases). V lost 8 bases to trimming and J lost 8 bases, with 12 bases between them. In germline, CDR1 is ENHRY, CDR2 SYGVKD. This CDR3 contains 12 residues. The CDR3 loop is CAIGPPGEKLFF. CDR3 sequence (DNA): TGTGCCATCGGGCCTCCAGGGGAAAAACTGTTTTTT.

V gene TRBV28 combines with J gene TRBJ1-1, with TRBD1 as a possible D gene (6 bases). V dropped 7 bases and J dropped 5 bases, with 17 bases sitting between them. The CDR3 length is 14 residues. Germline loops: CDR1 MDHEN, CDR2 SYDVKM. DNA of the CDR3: TGTGCCAGCACAATGGGGGGGGCGGAGACTGAAGCTTTCTTT. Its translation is CASTMGGAETEAFF.

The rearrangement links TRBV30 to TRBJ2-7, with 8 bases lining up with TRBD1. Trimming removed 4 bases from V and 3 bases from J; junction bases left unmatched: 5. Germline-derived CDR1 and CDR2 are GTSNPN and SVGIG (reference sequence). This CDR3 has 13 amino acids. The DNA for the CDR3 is TGTGCCTGGACAGGGGGCGCCTACTACGAGCAGTACTTC. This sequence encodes CAWTGGAYYEQYF.

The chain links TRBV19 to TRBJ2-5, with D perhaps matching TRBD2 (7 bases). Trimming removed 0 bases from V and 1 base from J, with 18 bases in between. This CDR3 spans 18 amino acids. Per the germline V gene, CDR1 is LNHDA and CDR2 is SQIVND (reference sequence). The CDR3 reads CASSIDYREGQGQETQYF. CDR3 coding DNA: TGTGCCAGTAGTATAGATTACAGGGAGGGGCAGGGCCAAGAGACCCAGTACTTC. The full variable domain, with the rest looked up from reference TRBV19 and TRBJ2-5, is DGGITQSPKYLFRKEGQNVTLSCEQNLNHDAMYWYRQDPGQGLRLIYYSQIVNDFQKGDIAEGYSVSREKKESFPLTVTSAQKNPTAFYLCASSIDYREGQGQETQYFGPGTRLLVL.

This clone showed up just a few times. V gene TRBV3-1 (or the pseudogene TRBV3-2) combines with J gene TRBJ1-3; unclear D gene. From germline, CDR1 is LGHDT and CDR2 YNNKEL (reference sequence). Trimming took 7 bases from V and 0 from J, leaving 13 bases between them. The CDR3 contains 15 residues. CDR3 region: CASNSGSNSGNTIYF. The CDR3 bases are TGTGCCAGCAACTCCGGGTCGAACTCTGGAAACACCATATATTTT.

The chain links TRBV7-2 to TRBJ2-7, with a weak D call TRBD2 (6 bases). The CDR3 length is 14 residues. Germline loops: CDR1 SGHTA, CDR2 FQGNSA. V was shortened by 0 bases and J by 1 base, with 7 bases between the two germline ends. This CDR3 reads CASSLAAGSYEQYF. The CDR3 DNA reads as TGTGCCAGCAGCTTAGCCGCGGGGTCCTACGAGCAGTACTTC.

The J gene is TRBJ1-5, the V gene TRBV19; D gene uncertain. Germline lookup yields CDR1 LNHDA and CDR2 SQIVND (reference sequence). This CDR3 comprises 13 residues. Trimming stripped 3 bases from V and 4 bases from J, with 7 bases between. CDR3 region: CASSIADNQPQHF. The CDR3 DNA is TGTGCCAGTAGTATCGCGGATAATCAGCCCCAGCATTTT.

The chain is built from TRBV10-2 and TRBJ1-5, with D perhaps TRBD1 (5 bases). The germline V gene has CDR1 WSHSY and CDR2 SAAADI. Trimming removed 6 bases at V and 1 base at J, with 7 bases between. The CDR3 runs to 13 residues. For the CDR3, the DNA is TGCGCCAGCAGGGGGACGAGCAATCAGCCCCAGCATTTT. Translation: CASRGTSNQPQHF.

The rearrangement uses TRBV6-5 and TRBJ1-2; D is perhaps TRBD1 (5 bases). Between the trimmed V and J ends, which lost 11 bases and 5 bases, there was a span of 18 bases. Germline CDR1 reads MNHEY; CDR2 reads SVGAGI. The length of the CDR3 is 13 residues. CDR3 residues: CAAARGREYGYTF. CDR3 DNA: TGTGCCGCCGCTAGGGGCAGGGAATATGGCTACACCTTC.

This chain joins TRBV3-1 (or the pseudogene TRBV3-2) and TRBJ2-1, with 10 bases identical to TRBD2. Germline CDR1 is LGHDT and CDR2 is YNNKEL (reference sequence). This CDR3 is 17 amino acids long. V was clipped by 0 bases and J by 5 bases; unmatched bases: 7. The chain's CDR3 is CASSQDFASGGHNEQFF. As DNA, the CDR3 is TGTGCCAGCAGCCAAGATTTCGCTAGCGGGGGACACAATGAGCAGTTCTTC.

The CDR3 coding sequence is TGCGCCAGCAGCCAAGTCCCGGGACAGGGTAAAGGCACTGAAGCTTTCTTT. Translation: CASSQVPGQGKGTEAFF. The V and J genes are TRBV4-1 and TRBJ1-1, with 9 bases matching TRBD1. The CDR3 sequence is 17 residues long. Germline CDR1 reads MGHRA; CDR2 reads YSYEKL. Germline trimming cut 1 base from V and 4 bases from J; bases unmatched to any gene: 10.

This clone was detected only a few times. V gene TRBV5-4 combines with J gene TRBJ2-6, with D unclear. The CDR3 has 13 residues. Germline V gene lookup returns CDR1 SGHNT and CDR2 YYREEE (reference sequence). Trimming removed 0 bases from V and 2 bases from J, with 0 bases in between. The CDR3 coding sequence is TGTGCCAGCAGCTTGGCTGGGGCCAACGTCCTGACTTTC. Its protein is CASSLAGANVLTF.

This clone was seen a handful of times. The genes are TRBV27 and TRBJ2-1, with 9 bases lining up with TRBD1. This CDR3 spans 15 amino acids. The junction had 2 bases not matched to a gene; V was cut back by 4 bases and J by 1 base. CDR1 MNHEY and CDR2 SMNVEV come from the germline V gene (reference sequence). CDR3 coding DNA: TGTGCCAGCAGTTCCGGGACAGGGTCCTACAATGAGCAGTTCTTC. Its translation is CASSSGTGSYNEQFF.

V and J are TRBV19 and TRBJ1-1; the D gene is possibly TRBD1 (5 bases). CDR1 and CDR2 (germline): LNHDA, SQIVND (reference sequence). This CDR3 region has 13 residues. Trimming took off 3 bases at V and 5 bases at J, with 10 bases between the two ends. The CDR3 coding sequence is TGTGCCAGTAGTATCGGGGGATGGACTGAAGCTTTCTTT. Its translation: CASSIGGWTEAFF.

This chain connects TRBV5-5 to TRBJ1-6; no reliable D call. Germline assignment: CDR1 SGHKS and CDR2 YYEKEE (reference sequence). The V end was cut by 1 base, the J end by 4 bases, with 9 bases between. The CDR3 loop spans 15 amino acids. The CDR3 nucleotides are TGTGCCAGCAGCTTGACAGCAGCTTATAATTCACCCCTCCACTTT. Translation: CASSLTAAYNSPLHF.

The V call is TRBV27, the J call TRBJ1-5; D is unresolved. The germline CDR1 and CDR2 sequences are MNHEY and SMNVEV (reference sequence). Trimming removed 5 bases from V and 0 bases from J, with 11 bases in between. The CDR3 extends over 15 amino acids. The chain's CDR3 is CASSPAQHSNQPQHF. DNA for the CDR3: TGTGCCAGCAGTCCCGCCCAGCATAGCAATCAGCCCCAGCATTTT.

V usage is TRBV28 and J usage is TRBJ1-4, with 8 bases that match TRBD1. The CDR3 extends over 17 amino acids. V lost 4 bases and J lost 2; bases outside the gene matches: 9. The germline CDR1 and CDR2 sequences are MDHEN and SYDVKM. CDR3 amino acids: CASSSNRQGLTNEKLFF. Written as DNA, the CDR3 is TGTGCCAGCAGTTCAAACCGACAGGGGCTGACTAATGAAAAACTGTTTTTT.

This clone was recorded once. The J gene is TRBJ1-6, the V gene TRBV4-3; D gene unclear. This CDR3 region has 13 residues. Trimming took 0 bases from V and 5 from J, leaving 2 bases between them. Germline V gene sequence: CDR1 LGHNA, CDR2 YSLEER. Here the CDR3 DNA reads TGCGCCAGCAGCCAAGAGGATAATTCACCCCTCCACTTT. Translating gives CASSQEDNSPLHF.

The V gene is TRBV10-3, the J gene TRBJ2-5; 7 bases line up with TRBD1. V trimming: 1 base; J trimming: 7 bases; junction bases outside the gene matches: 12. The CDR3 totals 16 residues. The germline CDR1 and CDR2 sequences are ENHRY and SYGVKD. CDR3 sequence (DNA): TGTGCCATCAGTGAGTTTGACAGGGCCTCTTCAACGACCCAGTACTTC. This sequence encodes CAISEFDRASSTTQYF.

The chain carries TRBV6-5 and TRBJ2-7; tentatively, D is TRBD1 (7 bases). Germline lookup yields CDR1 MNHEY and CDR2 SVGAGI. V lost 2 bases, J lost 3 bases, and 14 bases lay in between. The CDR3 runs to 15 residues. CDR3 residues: CASSYDRDLGYEQYF. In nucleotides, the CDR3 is TGTGCCAGCAGTTACGACAGGGACTTAGGCTACGAGCAGTACTTC.

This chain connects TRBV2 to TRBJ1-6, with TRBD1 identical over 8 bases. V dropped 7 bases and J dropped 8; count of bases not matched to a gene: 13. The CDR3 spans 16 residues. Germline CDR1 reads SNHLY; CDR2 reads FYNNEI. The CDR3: CASIDETGEKYSPLHF. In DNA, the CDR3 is TGTGCCAGCATTGACGAGACAGGGGAAAAGTATTCACCCCTCCACTTT. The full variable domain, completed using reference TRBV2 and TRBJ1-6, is EPEVTQTPSHQVTQMGQEVILRCVPISNHLYFYWYRQILGQKVEFLVSFYNNEISEKSEIFDDQFSVERPDGSNFTLKIRSTKLEDSAMYFCASIDETGEKYSPLHFGNGTRLTVT.

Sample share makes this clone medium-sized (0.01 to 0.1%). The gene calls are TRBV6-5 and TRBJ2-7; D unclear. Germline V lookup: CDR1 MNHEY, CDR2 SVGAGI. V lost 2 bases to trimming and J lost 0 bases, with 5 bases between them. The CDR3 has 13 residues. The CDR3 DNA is TGTGCCAGCAGTTACGCGGTCTCCTACGAGCAGTACTTC. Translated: CASSYAVSYEQYF.

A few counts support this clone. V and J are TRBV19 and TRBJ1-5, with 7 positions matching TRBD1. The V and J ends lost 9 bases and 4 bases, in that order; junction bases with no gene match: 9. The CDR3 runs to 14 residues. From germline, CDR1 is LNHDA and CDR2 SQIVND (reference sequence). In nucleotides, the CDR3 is TGTGCCAGCTCGGTACAGGGGTTAAATCAGCCCCAGCATTTT. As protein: CASSVQGLNQPQHF.

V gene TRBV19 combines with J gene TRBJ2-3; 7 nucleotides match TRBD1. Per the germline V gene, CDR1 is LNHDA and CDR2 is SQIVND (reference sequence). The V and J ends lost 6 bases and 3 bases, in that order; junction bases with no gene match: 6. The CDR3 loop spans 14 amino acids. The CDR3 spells CASSDTGVTDTQYF. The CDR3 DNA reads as TGTGCCAGTAGCGATACAGGGGTGACAGATACGCAGTATTTT.

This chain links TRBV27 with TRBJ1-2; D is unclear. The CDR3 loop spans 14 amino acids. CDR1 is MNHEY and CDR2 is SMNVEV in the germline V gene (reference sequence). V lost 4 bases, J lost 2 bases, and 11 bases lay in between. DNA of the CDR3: TGTGCCAGCAGTTCGCGGGGATCGAACTATGGCTACACCTTC. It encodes CASSSRGSNYGYTF.

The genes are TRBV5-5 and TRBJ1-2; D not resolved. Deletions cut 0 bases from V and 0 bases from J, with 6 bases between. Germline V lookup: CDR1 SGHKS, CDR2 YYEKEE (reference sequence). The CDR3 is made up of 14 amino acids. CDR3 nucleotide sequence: TGTGCCAGCAGCTTGGGACGGACTAACTATGGCTACACCTTC. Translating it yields CASSLGRTNYGYTF.

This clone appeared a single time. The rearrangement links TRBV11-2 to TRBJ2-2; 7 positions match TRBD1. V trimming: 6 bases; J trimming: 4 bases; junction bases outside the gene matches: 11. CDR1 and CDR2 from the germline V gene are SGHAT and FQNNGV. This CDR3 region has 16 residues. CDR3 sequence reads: CASSSYTGAATGELFF. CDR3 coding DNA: TGTGCCAGCAGTTCCTACACAGGGGCGGCCACCGGGGAGCTGTTTTTT. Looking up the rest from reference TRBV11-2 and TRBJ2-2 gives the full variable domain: EAGVAQSPRYKIIEKRQSVAFWCNPISGHATLYWYQQILGQGPKLLIQFQNNGVVDDSQLPKDRFSAERLKGVDSTLKIQPAKLEDSAVYLCASSSYTGAATGELFFGEGSRLTVL.

CDR3 region: CASSRQGWLAQETQYF. The CDR3, as DNA: TGTGCCAGCAGCCGACAGGGCTGGCTAGCTCAAGAGACCCAGTACTTC. The chain employs TRBV7-8 and TRBJ2-5, with 7 bases matching TRBD1. The CDR3 consists of 16 residues. After removal of 5 bases from V and 2 bases from J, the junction contained 11 bases not matched to a gene. The germline CDR1 and CDR2 sequences are SGHVS and FQNEAQ.

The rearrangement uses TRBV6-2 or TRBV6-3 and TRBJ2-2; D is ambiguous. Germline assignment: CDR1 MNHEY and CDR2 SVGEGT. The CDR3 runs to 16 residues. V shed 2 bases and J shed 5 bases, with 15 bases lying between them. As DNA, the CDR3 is TGTGCCAGCAGTTACCCGACTGGGGTAGGAACCGGGGAGCTGTTTTTT. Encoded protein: CASSYPTGVGTGELFF.